The following is a TCR beta chain sequence with its context. Antigen specificity is unknown. The V end was cut by 4 bases, the J end by 1 base, with 5 bases between. Germline CDR1 SQVTM, CDR2 ANQGSEA. The CDR3 is made up of 12 amino acids. This sample is part of a study of OX40 agonist ivuxolimab in advanced cancers. Background on the study: In three patients, partial responses were observed, one with hepatocellular carcinoma and two with cutaneous melanoma. General study results and limits: Partial responders at 0.1-3.0 mg/kg had among the lowest clonal expansion.

People who had autoimmune disease history or systemic immunosuppression were excluded. Sequencing used immunoSEQ multiplex PCR; TCRdb keeps in-frame clones, though not all of them. The sample lists under 6,500 clones, around four fifths seen once, with 25% in the top ten. Sample: CD4+ or CD8+ T cells sorted from blood, taken in a trial of the OX40 agonist ivuxolimab. The V call is TRBV29-1, the J call TRBJ1-3; D not certain. This TCR came from an adult with an advanced solid tumor such as melanoma, head and neck, liver or kidney cancer. The CDR3 DNA reads TGCAGCGTTGCAGAGTCTGGAAACACCATATATTTT. Amino acids: CSVAESGNTIYF.